What follows are 23 T cell receptor beta chains derived from one specimen sequenced in a study of monozygotic twins with inflammatory bowel disease. TCRdb re-called the 5' RACE reads and gives one entry per CDR3 protein, without DNA. The sample table sets out more than 350,000 distinct CDR3 sequences. The sequenced sample consisted of blood. These receptors were taken from a human donor with ulcerative colitis or Crohn's disease, or a healthy co-twin of an affected twin (not recorded which).

This chain's CDR3 is CASSQRVGQQFF. The chain has TRBV4-3 and TRBJ2-1; TCRdb reports TRBD1, a call that lacks DNA to check it against. CDR3 length equals 12 residues. CDR1 LGHNA and CDR2 YSLEER come from the germline V gene.

V and J are TRBV5-1 and TRBJ2-7. This CDR3 has 14 amino acids. Germline assignment: CDR1 SGHRS and CDR2 YFSETQ. CDR3 region: CASSIVTGPYEQYF.

The V call is TRBV12-3 or TRBV12-4, the J call TRBJ2-2; the D gene TCRdb calls, TRBD2, cannot be checked with no DNA. This CDR3 is 15 amino acids long. This CDR3 reads CASTISGRATGELFF.

The chain uses TRBV5-1 and TRBJ2-1. The CDR3 runs to 14 residues. CDR1 is SGHRS, CDR2 YFSETQ, per germline. This CDR3 reads CASGLGQGYNEQFF.

The J gene is TRBJ2-1, the V gene TRBV12-3 or TRBV12-4; without DNA, the TCRdb call of TRBD1 cannot be checked. The CDR3 is 15 residues long. This CDR3 is CASNGGPSSYNEQFF.

The chain carries TRBV7-2 and TRBJ2-7. From germline, CDR1 is SGHTA and CDR2 FQGNSA. The CDR3 loop spans 14 amino acids. The CDR3 reads CASSLSGVVYEQYF.

The V call is TRBV5-1, the J call TRBJ2-7. Germline assignment: CDR1 SGHRS and CDR2 YFSETQ. The CDR3 contains 14 residues. This CDR3 reads CASSLTGTTYEQYF. The full variable domain, its missing parts supplied by reference TRBV5-1 and TRBJ2-7, is KAGVTQTPRYLIKTRGQQVTLSCSPISGHRSVSWYQQTPGQGLQFLFEYFSETQRNKGNFPGRFSGRQFSNSRSEMNVSTLELGDSALYLCASSLTGTTYEQYFGPGTRLTVT.

The genes are TRBV6-2 or TRBV6-3 and TRBJ1-5. CDR3 size: 14 residues. The germline gives CDR1 MNHEY, CDR2 SVGEGT. CDR3 region: CASSYLGVNQPQHF.

The V gene is TRBV12-3 or TRBV12-4, the J gene TRBJ1-1; TCRdb outputs TRBD1, but without DNA this stays unchecked. This CDR3 region has 14 residues. The CDR3 is CASSPGAGGTEAFF.

V usage is TRBV3-1 and J usage is TRBJ2-6; TCRdb gives TRBD1 as the D gene, but with no DNA this cannot be confirmed. The CDR3 consists of 18 residues. Germline V lookup: CDR1 LGHDT, CDR2 YNNKEL (reference sequence). The chain's CDR3 is CASSQTGSLSLGANVLTF.

V is TRBV24-1 and J is TRBJ1-5. CDR1 and CDR2 from the germline V gene are KGHDR and SFDVKD. The CDR3 is made up of 12 amino acids. This CDR3 is CATSDFGQPQHF.

The chain couples TRBV20-1 to TRBJ1-3; there is no DNA to check the TCRdb D call of TRBD1. From germline, CDR1 is DFQATT and CDR2 SNEGSKA (reference sequence). The CDR3 length is 15 residues. CDR3 region: CSVPTGDRSGNTIYF.

The chain joins TRBV5-8 to TRBJ2-2; without DNA, the TCRdb call of TRBD1 cannot be checked. CDR3 length equals 14 residues. Germline CDR1 is SGHTS and CDR2 is YDEGEE. The CDR3 reads CASSPWGWTGELFF.

The chain carries TRBV3-1 and TRBJ2-7. This CDR3 has 14 residues. Germline V gives CDR1 LGHDT, CDR2 YNNKEL (reference sequence). CDR3 amino acids: CASSQAGTPYEQYF.

The rearrangement links TRBV7-9 to TRBJ1-1; TCRdb's D call, TRBD1, is unchecked because there is no DNA. This CDR3 has 11 residues. Germline CDR1 reads SEHNR; CDR2 reads FQNEAQ (reference sequence). The CDR3 spells CASSEQGQAFF.

V gene TRBV28 combines with J gene TRBJ1-2; TCRdb calls TRBD1, which cannot be checked without DNA. The CDR3 spans 13 residues. Germline V gene lookup returns CDR1 MDHEN and CDR2 SYDVKM. The chain's CDR3 is CASSADRTNSYTF.

CDR3 region: CASSPLGRERTDTQYF. J is TRBJ2-3 and V is TRBV5-1; TCRdb indicates TRBD1, and absent DNA this call remains unverified. Germline CDR1 and CDR2: SGHRS and YFSETQ. CDR3 length equals 16 residues.

The chain employs TRBV27 and TRBJ2-3. The CDR3 sequence is 14 residues long. Germline CDR1 is MNHEY and CDR2 is SMNVEV (reference sequence). This CDR3 reads CASSSRTDGDTQYF.

CDR3 amino acids: CATSTRTGGNSDTQYF. The genes are TRBV15 and TRBJ2-3; the TRBD1 assignment by TCRdb is unverifiable without DNA. This CDR3 is 16 amino acids long. Germline-derived CDR1 and CDR2 are LNHNV and YYDKDF (reference sequence).

The genes are TRBV2 and TRBJ1-5; TCRdb calls TRBD1, which cannot be checked without DNA. The CDR3 consists of 14 residues. Germline V gives CDR1 SNHLY, CDR2 FYNNEI. Here the CDR3 reads CASSAQGASQPQHF.

V gene TRBV5-1 combines with J gene TRBJ1-6; TCRdb outputs TRBD1, but without DNA this stays unchecked. Germline CDR1 and CDR2: SGHRS and YFSETQ. CDR3 length equals 14 residues. CDR3 sequence reads: CASSLGQGFSPLHF.

The chain joins TRBV3-1 to TRBJ2-7. CDR3 length: 13 amino acids. Germline V lookup: CDR1 LGHDT, CDR2 YNNKEL (reference sequence). The CDR3 loop is CASSQGSTYEQYF.

V and J are TRBV11-2 and TRBJ2-2; TCRdb lists TRBD2, though no DNA is available to test this call. The germline V gene encodes CDR1 SGHAT and CDR2 FQNNGV. CDR3 length: 17 amino acids. CDR3 amino acids: CASSFWPSGRSNGELFF.